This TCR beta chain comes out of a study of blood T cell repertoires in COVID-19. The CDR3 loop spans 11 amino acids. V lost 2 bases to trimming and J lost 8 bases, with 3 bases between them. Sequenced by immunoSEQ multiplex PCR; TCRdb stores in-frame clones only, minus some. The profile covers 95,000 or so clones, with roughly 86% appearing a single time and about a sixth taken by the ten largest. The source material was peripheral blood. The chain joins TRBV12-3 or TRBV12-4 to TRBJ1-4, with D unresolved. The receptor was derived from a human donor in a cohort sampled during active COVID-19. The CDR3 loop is CASSLSEKLFF. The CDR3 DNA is TGTGCCAGCAGTTTATCGGAAAAACTGTTTTTT.